This TCR beta chain was recorded in a study of blood T cell repertoires in COVID-19. The authors' processing: Estimation of nucleated cell counts was performed using reference gene primer amplification. Some clones are missing from TCRdb's copy, which holds only in-frame ones; the method was immunoSEQ multiplex PCR. D and trimming were read from the DNA, whereas the V and J calls and clone size are those reported in that table. The sample comprises 310,000 or so clones, 86% of which are singletons, and around 1.6% rests with the top ten. The receptor was derived from a woman aged 45-65 years with acute or convalescent COVID-19. The sample taken for sequencing was peripheral blood.

CDR3 sequence: CASSKRYGGRPLYNEQFF. Here the CDR3 DNA reads TGTGCCAGCAGCAAAAGGTATGGCGGGAGGCCTCTCTACAATGAGCAGTTCTTC. The rearrangement uses TRBV21-1 and TRBJ2-1; the listed D gene, TRBD2, was not tested against the DNA. TRBV21-1 is labeled a pseudogene. The CDR3 is 18 amino acids.